This passage covers 26 T cell receptor beta chains from one sample sequenced in a study of cytomegalovirus exposure and HLA in healthy donors. PCR involved 60 Vbeta and 13 Jbeta primers. Assay: immunoSEQ multiplex PCR; the TCRdb copy retains only in-frame clones and omits some. Of 120,000 to 150,000 clones listed, over 75% were seen once; the top ten hold 2.9%. Input material: PBMCs. The receptors here all came from a woman in her thirties in good health and CMV-seronegative.

The rearrangement links TRBV5-4 to TRBJ2-2; D might be TRBD1 (5 bases). The CDR3 is 16 amino acids. Germline CDR1 reads SGHNT; CDR2 reads YYREEE (reference sequence). Trimming pared 4 bases from V and 4 bases from J, leaving 17 bases between. Here the CDR3 DNA reads TGTGCCAGCAGCACACCGGGCACAGGAAGCACCGGGGAGCTGTTTTTT. Its protein product is CASSTPGTGSTGELFF.

This clone was counted once. In DNA form, the CDR3 reads TGCAGCGTTGTAGGGACTAGCGGGATTAAATACGAGCAGTACTTC. It encodes CSVVGTSGIKYEQYF. This rearrangement joins TRBV29-1 to TRBJ2-7, with 13 nucleotides matching TRBD2. CDR3 length: 15 amino acids. Germline V gene data show CDR1 as SQVTM and CDR2 as ANQGSEA. Unmatched junction bases numbered 7, after V lost 4 bases and J lost 4 bases.

This clone was observed a single time. In DNA, the CDR3 is TGCGCCAGCAGTGCTTCCGGGACAGGGGGCTACGAGCAGTACTTC. Protein: CASSASGTGGYEQYF. J is TRBJ2-7 and V is TRBV10-2; 11 nucleotides align to TRBD1. This CDR3 has 15 amino acids. Germline CDR1 is WSHSY and CDR2 is SAAADI. V gave up 4 bases and J gave up 3 bases; unmatched junction bases: 5.

The rearrangement uses TRBV5-6 and TRBJ2-7; 11 bases match TRBD1. V lost 4 bases and J lost 2; bases outside the gene matches: 2. This CDR3 region has 14 residues. Germline CDR1 is SGHDT and CDR2 is YYEEEE. CDR3 loop: CASSRGQGAYEQYF. CDR3 coding DNA: TGTGCCAGCAGCCGGGGACAGGGGGCCTACGAGCAGTACTTC.

The CDR3 coding sequence is TGTGCCAGCAGTACGGGACAGGTCTACAATGAGCAGTTCTTC. This codes for CASSTGQVYNEQFF. This sequence joins TRBV28 and TRBJ2-1, with TRBD1 identical over 8 bases. The CDR3 extends over 14 amino acids. V was clipped by 5 bases and J by 3 bases; unmatched bases: 3. Germline CDR1 and CDR2: MDHEN and SYDVKM.

The chain joins TRBV5-1 to TRBJ1-3; D might be TRBD1 (6 bases). CDR1 and CDR2 (germline): SGHRS, YFSETQ. V dropped 4 bases and J dropped 4 bases, with 9 bases sitting between them. The CDR3 covers 13 residues. The CDR3 reads CASSRDRGNTIYF. The CDR3 DNA follows: TGCGCCAGCAGCCGAGACAGGGGAAACACCATATATTTT.

The chain uses TRBV5-1 and TRBJ2-2; 7 nucleotides align to TRBD1. The CDR3 totals 13 residues. Trimming removed 4 bases from V and 7 bases from J; junction bases left unmatched: 4. Germline CDR1 is SGHRS and CDR2 is YFSETQ. The CDR3: CASSVTGIGELFF. The CDR3 nucleotides are TGCGCCAGCAGCGTGACAGGGATCGGGGAGCTGTTTTTT.

The V and J genes are TRBV2 and TRBJ2-3, with TRBD2 matching 8 bases. There are 19 residues in the CDR3. Germline CDR1 reads SNHLY; CDR2 reads FYNNEI. With V trimmed by 3 bases and J by 4 bases, 18 bases remained unmatched. CDR3 region: CASSERSGSRPVRADTQYF. The CDR3 bases are TGTGCCAGCAGTGAGAGGAGCGGGAGTCGCCCCGTCAGGGCAGATACGCAGTATTTT.

This chain joins TRBV30 and TRBJ1-6; TRBD1 matches 7 bases. CDR1 GTSNPN and CDR2 SVGIG come from the germline V gene (reference sequence). There are 17 residues in the CDR3. The V and J ends lost 4 bases and 5 bases, in that order; junction bases with no gene match: 14. The CDR3, as DNA: TGTGCCTGGAAAAGGACAGGCAACCCACTAGATAATTCACCCCTCCACTTT. This encodes CAWKRTGNPLDNSPLHF.

This sequence joins TRBV30 and TRBJ2-5; 13 bases are shared with TRBD2. Germline lookup yields CDR1 GTSNPN and CDR2 SVGIG (reference sequence). Trimming at V came to 2 bases and at J to 4 bases, leaving 10 bases not matched to a gene. There are 17 residues in the CDR3. CDR3 protein: CAWSLLRTSGRGETQYF. The CDR3 DNA reads as TGTGCCTGGAGTCTCCTGAGGACTAGCGGGAGAGGAGAGACCCAGTACTTC.

The V call is TRBV5-1, the J call TRBJ2-7; possible D gene TRBD1, 5 bases. The CDR3 is made up of 14 amino acids. The V end lost 2 bases, the J end lost 0 bases, and 9 bases lay between the germline ends. In germline, CDR1 is SGHRS, CDR2 YFSETQ. The CDR3: CASSFDSFSYEQYF. In DNA form, the CDR3 reads TGCGCCAGCAGCTTTGACAGCTTCTCCTACGAGCAGTACTTC.

CDR3 bases: TGTGCCAGCTCACCACGGACAGGGGACTACGAGCAGTACTTC. This gives the protein CASSPRTGDYEQYF. The chain recombines TRBV18 with TRBJ2-7, with TRBD1 matching 9 bases. J was trimmed by 3 bases and V by 1 base; bases with no gene match: 1. CDR3 length equals 14 residues. Germline CDR1 is KGHSH and CDR2 is LQKENI.

V usage is TRBV5-1 and J usage is TRBJ1-6; 9 nucleotides agree with TRBD1. The germline V gene encodes CDR1 SGHRS and CDR2 YFSETQ. The CDR3 totals 16 residues. J gave up 7 bases and V 4 bases, and 9 bases lay outside the gene matches. CDR3 sequence: CASSPTDRGGNSPLHF. In nucleotides, the CDR3 is TGCGCCAGCAGCCCAACGGACAGGGGAGGCAATTCACCCCTCCACTTT.

The chain employs TRBV7-9 and TRBJ2-2; 10 positions match TRBD2. Unmatched junction bases numbered 9, after V lost 5 bases and J lost 0 bases. Germline CDR1 and CDR2: SEHNR and FQNEAQ (reference sequence). The CDR3 covers 18 residues. In nucleotides, the CDR3 is TGTGCCAGCAGCCCGTCCAGCGGGAGGGACGCGAACACCGGGGAGCTGTTTTTT. Protein sequence: CASSPSSGRDANTGELFF.

This clone was picked up a small number of times. The chain recombines TRBV5-1 with TRBJ2-7, with D perhaps TRBD2 (6 bases). Germline V gene sequence: CDR1 SGHRS, CDR2 YFSETQ. V lost 3 bases and J 11 bases, leaving 6 bases between the germline ends. The CDR3 has 9 amino acids. The CDR3 reads CASSWEEYF. CDR3 bases: TGCGCCAGCAGCTGGGAGGAGTACTTC.

The sample holds a few counts of this clone. The chain is built from TRBV9 and TRBJ2-7; D is unresolved. The V gene's germline CDR1 is SGDLS and CDR2 YYNGEE. The CDR3 runs to 16 residues. The ends were cut back, 0 bases at V and 0 bases at J, with 13 bases in the middle. CDR3 in DNA: TGTGCCAGCAGCGTAGGGTACAGCACCTTCTCCTACGAGCAGTACTTC. This sequence encodes CASSVGYSTFSYEQYF.

This clone was recorded only once. The V and J genes are TRBV9 and TRBJ1-2; weak D call: TRBD1 (6 bases). Trimming removed 0 bases from V and 3 bases from J, with 9 bases in between. The CDR3 is made up of 14 amino acids. Germline V gives CDR1 SGDLS, CDR2 YYNGEE. The CDR3 reads CASSVGGGHYGYTF. The DNA for the CDR3 is TGTGCCAGCAGCGTAGGTGGGGGCCACTATGGCTACACCTTC.

This clone has only one observation. This chain links TRBV28 with TRBJ1-2; D unresolved. The CDR3 extends over 15 amino acids. The germline V gene encodes CDR1 MDHEN and CDR2 SYDVKM. Between the trimmed V and J ends, which lost 4 bases and 8 bases, there was a span of 20 bases. The CDR3 loop reads CASSSVQNPRRGYTF. The CDR3 DNA reads as TGTGCCAGCAGTTCGGTTCAGAACCCGAGGAGGGGCTACACCTTC.

The rearrangement joins TRBV19 to TRBJ2-5; 15 nucleotides align to TRBD2. Gene TRBJ2-7 matches the end of the DNA better, so the J call may be wrong. Germline CDR1 reads LNHDA; CDR2 reads SQIVND (reference sequence). CDR3 length: 16 amino acids. The CDR3 region is CASSRTSGGEYYEQYF. The CDR3 coding sequence is TGTGCCAGTAGTCGGACTAGCGGGGGGGAATACTACGAGCAGTACTTC.

The rearrangement links TRBV25-1 to TRBJ1-6, with D unresolved. This CDR3 has 14 amino acids. The V end lost 5 bases, the J end lost 3 bases, and 8 bases lay between the germline ends. From germline, CDR1 is MGHDK and CDR2 SYGVNS. CDR3 loop: CASSYGFYNSPLHF. The DNA of the CDR3 is TGTGCCAGCAGTTATGGCTTCTATAATTCACCCCTCCACTTT.

This clone has only one observation. J is TRBJ2-7 and V is TRBV25-1, with TRBD2 matching over 10 bases. Per the germline V gene, CDR1 is MGHDK and CDR2 is SYGVNS. This CDR3 is built from 16 residues. V lost 2 bases and J lost 3; bases outside the gene matches: 7. DNA of the CDR3: TGTGCCAGCAGTGAAGGGGGTAGCGGGAGGAGCTACGAGCAGTACTTC. Residues: CASSEGGSGRSYEQYF.

The chain joins TRBV14 to TRBJ2-5; no clear D. In germline, CDR1 is SGHDN, CDR2 FVKESK. The CDR3 totals 11 residues. Trimming pared 3 bases from V and 7 bases from J, leaving 6 bases between. The CDR3: CASSQSGTQYF. CDR3 DNA sequence: TGTGCCAGCAGCCAGTCAGGGACCCAGTACTTC.

The chain combines TRBV21-1 with TRBJ1-5; no check of the table's D call, TRBD1, against the DNA was made. TRBV21-1 is described as a pseudogene. The CDR3 sequence is 17 residues long. In DNA form, the CDR3 reads TGTGCCAGCAGCAAAGTGACCGGGACAGGGGGGAATCAGCCCCAGCATTTT. Residues: CASSKVTGTGGNQPQHF.

V and J are TRBV6-5 and TRBJ2-1, with TRBD2 matching 9 bases. Germline assignment: CDR1 MNHEY and CDR2 SVGAGI. V shed 2 bases, J shed 7 bases, and the junction held 6 bases outside the gene matches. This CDR3 region has 15 residues. CDR3 residues: CASSYDGLAGNEQFF. The CDR3 DNA follows: TGTGCCAGCAGTTACGATGGTCTAGCGGGAAATGAGCAGTTCTTC.

V usage is TRBV5-4 and J usage is TRBJ2-2; 10 positions agree with TRBD1. V shed 5 bases, J shed 2 bases, and the junction held 6 bases outside the gene matches. CDR3 size: 16 residues. Germline CDR1 is SGHNT and CDR2 is YYREEE (reference sequence). DNA of the CDR3: TGTGCCAGCAGTTTCGGGACAGGGGTTAACACCGGGGAGCTGTTTTTT. Protein sequence: CASSFGTGVNTGELFF.

This clone was recorded only once. J is TRBJ2-7 and V is TRBV11-2; 9 positions match TRBD2. With V trimmed by 4 bases and J by 3 bases, 7 bases remained unmatched. The CDR3 spans 15 residues. Germline-derived CDR1 and CDR2 are SGHAT and FQNNGV. CDR3 in amino acids: CASSSLAGRYYEQYF. For the CDR3, the DNA is TGTGCCAGCAGCTCCCTAGCGGGGCGTTACTACGAGCAGTACTTC.